These 14 T cell receptor beta chains originate from one sample sequenced in a study of blood T cell repertoires in COVID-19. Using immunoSEQ multiplex PCR, the repertoire was profiled, and TCRdb retains in-frame clones only, with some absent. The table lists approximately 100,000 clones, about 79% of them singletons. Sequencing used peripheral blood. These receptors all stem from a woman of 80 years or more with active or convalescent COVID-19.

This clone was observed once. This rearrangement joins TRBV7-2 to TRBJ1-1; weak D call: TRBD1 (6 bases). V lost 5 bases to trimming and J lost 6 bases, with 19 bases between them. This CDR3 has 15 residues. Germline lookup yields CDR1 SGHTA and CDR2 FQGNSA. The CDR3 is CASSRVQLWGPEAFF. In DNA form, the CDR3 reads TGTGCCAGCAGCAGAGTACAGTTATGGGGGCCTGAAGCTTTCTTT. The variable domain in full, completed from reference TRBV7-2 and TRBJ1-1, reads GAGVSQSPSNKVTEKGKDVELRCDPISGHTALYWYRQSLGQGLEFLIYFQGNSAPDKSGLPSDRFSAERTGGSVSTLTIQRTQQEDSAVYLCASSRVQLWGPEAFFGQGTRLTVV.

V and J are TRBV5-4 and TRBJ2-3, with TRBD2 matching over 7 bases. CDR1 and CDR2 from the germline V gene are SGHNT and YYREEE (reference sequence). V shed 9 bases and J 1 base; nucleotides not matched to a gene: 14. The CDR3 runs to 16 residues. CDR3 amino acids: CATLKQRDGRTDTQYF. The CDR3 region has the DNA TGTGCCACCCTAAAGCAGCGGGACGGGCGCACAGATACGCAGTATTTT.

The V and J genes are TRBV24-1 and TRBJ2-7; 12 nucleotides agree with TRBD2. Germline V CDR1 and CDR2: KGHDR, SFDVKD. V lost 2 bases and J lost 2; bases outside the gene matches: 6. The CDR3 is 17 amino acids. Written as DNA, the CDR3 is TGTGCCACCAGTGATTCTCGACTAGCGGGGGAAGCCTACGAGCAGTACTTC. Its translation is CATSDSRLAGEAYEQYF.

The V gene is TRBV7-8, the J gene TRBJ1-6; tentatively, D is TRBD1 (5 bases). The CDR3 sequence is 17 residues long. Trimming stripped 4 bases from V and 1 base from J, with 14 bases between. Germline V CDR1 and CDR2: SGHVS, FQNEAQ. The CDR3 nucleotides read TGTGCCAGCAGCTGGGGGTTCGGGGGATCCTATAATTCACCCCTCCACTTT. It yields the protein CASSWGFGGSYNSPLHF.

The V and J genes are TRBV5-5 and TRBJ1-4; D uncertain. This CDR3 has 18 residues. The ends were cut back, 1 base at V and 0 bases at J, with 16 bases in the middle. Looked up from germline, CDR1 is SGHKS and CDR2 is YYEKEE (reference sequence). The CDR3: CASSLRDFKAATNEKLFF. DNA of the CDR3: TGTGCCAGCAGCTTGCGGGATTTTAAAGCCGCAACTAATGAAAAACTGTTTTTT.

The sample holds a few counts of this clone. The genes are TRBV20-1 and TRBJ1-5, with a weak D call TRBD1 (5 bases). Trimming removed 3 bases from V and 4 bases from J, with 13 bases in between. Germline V gene data show CDR1 as DFQATT and CDR2 as SNEGSKA (reference sequence). The CDR3 loop spans 14 amino acids. In DNA, the CDR3 is TGCAGTGCTAGTAGCCCAGGGAAAAATCAGCCCCAGCATTTT. It encodes CSASSPGKNQPQHF.

This clone showed up just once. For the CDR3, the DNA is TGTGCCAGCAGGGAAACCGGACTAGCGGGAGCGTCGGAGCAGTACTTC. Its translation is CASRETGLAGASEQYF. The chain carries TRBV28 and TRBJ2-7; TRBD2 matches 13 bases. The germline gives CDR1 MDHEN, CDR2 SYDVKM. CDR3 length: 16 amino acids. Trimming at V came to 6 bases and at J to 7 bases, leaving 12 bases not matched to a gene.

The chain carries TRBV5-4 and TRBJ2-5; TRBD2 is a possible D gene (6 bases). This CDR3 is built from 13 residues. The V gene's germline CDR1 is SGHNT and CDR2 YYREEE (reference sequence). Trimming stripped 1 base from V and 5 bases from J, with 9 bases between. CDR3 sequence: CASSLLAPETQYF. CDR3 coding DNA: TGTGCCAGCAGCTTGCTAGCGCCGGAGACCCAGTACTTC.

The chain couples TRBV5-4 to TRBJ2-6; 7 positions match TRBD2. Per the germline V gene, CDR1 is SGHNT and CDR2 is YYREEE (reference sequence). V lost 6 bases to trimming and J lost 4 bases; unmatched junction nucleotides: 13. This CDR3 is built from 17 residues. DNA for the CDR3: TGTGCCAGCACCCTAGGGGAGGGACTTCGGGGGGCCAACGTCCTGACTTTC. Translated, it gives CASTLGEGLRGANVLTF.

The J gene is TRBJ2-7, the V gene TRBV7-2; TRBD2 matches 7 bases. CDR1 and CDR2 (germline): SGHTA, FQGNSA. This CDR3 has 16 amino acids. V trimming: 0 bases; J trimming: 4 bases; junction bases outside the gene matches: 9. CDR3 sequence reads: CASSLASASGGYEQYF. The CDR3 DNA sequence: TGTGCCAGCAGCTTAGCTTCGGCTAGCGGTGGGTACGAGCAGTACTTC.

The gene calls are TRBV10-3 and TRBJ2-7, with TRBD1 identical over 11 bases. Germline CDR1 reads ENHRY; CDR2 reads SYGVKD. The CDR3 extends over 16 amino acids. Trimming at V came to 5 bases and at J to 2 bases, leaving 8 bases not matched to a gene. CDR3: CAISSGQGASTYEQYF. CDR3 nucleotides: TGTGCCATCAGTTCTGGACAGGGGGCATCAACCTACGAGCAGTACTTC.

This clone was detected only a few times. V usage is TRBV7-9 and J usage is TRBJ2-6; D is perhaps TRBD1 (6 bases). CDR1 SEHNR and CDR2 FQNEAQ come from the germline V gene (reference sequence). This CDR3 contains 17 residues. Between the trimmed V and J ends, which lost 3 bases and 2 bases, there was a span of 14 bases. CDR3 bases: TGTGCCAGCAGCTTGGGGACATCTTATGCTGGGGCCAACGTCCTGACTTTC. Translation gives CASSLGTSYAGANVLTF.

The genes are TRBV5-6 and TRBJ2-7; tentative D call: TRBD2 (6 bases). The CDR3 spans 13 residues. V lost 4 bases and J lost 4, with 12 bases in between. Germline-derived CDR1 and CDR2 are SGHDT and YYEEEE. The DNA for the CDR3 is TGTGCCAGCAGCGCGGGGAGCCCTTACGAGCAGTACTTC. Amino acids: CASSAGSPYEQYF.

The chain has TRBV18 and TRBJ2-4; the match to TRBD1 covers 8 bases. The length of the CDR3 is 15 residues. The germline V gene encodes CDR1 KGHSH and CDR2 LQKENI. V trimming: 3 bases; J trimming: 7 bases; junction bases outside the gene matches: 8. The CDR3 loop reads CASSPSGQGLNIQYF. The DNA of the CDR3 is TGTGCCAGCTCACCGTCAGGACAGGGTTTGAACATTCAGTACTTC.